A selection of T cell receptor beta chains follows, all from one sample in a study of T-cell reconstitution after alpha-beta-depleted transplantation in children. From the PCR reads, TCRdb called clonotypes with MiXCR, one entry per CDR3 protein. The profile covers roughly 200,000 distinct CDR3 sequences, with 6% to 7% appearing a single time and approximately 2.9% taken by the ten largest. The material sequenced was PBMCs from the stem cell graft donor, taken from the stem cell graft. All receptors derive from a human donor who donated a stem cell graft to a child with Wiskott-Aldrich syndrome. Both conserved end residues are part of each CDR3. Each record gives: D gene, J gene, clone size, V gene, CDR3 DNA, CDR3 protein. D genes are given only for firm matches. For some rows the clone size is stated as once, few or many, or as a class when expanded; others skip it.

D: -
J: TRBJ1-6
size: many
V: TRBV5-1
DNA: TGCGCCAGCAGCCAGGCCCCCGGGACGGATTATTCACCCCTCCACTTT
CDR3: CASSQAPGTDYSPLHF

D: -
J: TRBJ2-7
size: many
V: TRBV5-1
DNA: TGCGCCAGCAGCTACACGGACAGACAGCCAGAGCAGTACTTC
CDR3: CASSYTDRQPEQYF

D: -
J: TRBJ2-1
size: -
V: TRBV20-1
DNA: TGCAGTGCCGTCGTATGGGCGGGGAAGAATAATGAGCAGTTCTTC
CDR3: CSAVVWAGKNNEQFF

D: -
J: TRBJ2-7
size: few
V: TRBV12-3/TRBV12-4
DNA: TGTGCCAGCGCGGGTTATTCCTACGAGCAGTACTTC
CDR3: CASAGYSYEQYF

D: -
J: TRBJ2-1
size: many
V: TRBV12-3/TRBV12-4
DNA: TGTGCCAGCACCCCGGGACTCAGCTCCTACAATGAGCAGTTCTTC
CDR3: CASTPGLSSYNEQFF

D: -
J: TRBJ1-2
size: many
V: TRBV27
DNA: TGTGCCAGCAGAACGTTACAGGGACAAAGCTATGGCTACACCTTC
CDR3: CASRTLQGQSYGYTF

D: TRBD2
J: TRBJ2-5
size: many
V: TRBV7-9
DNA: TGTGCCAGCGGACTAGTCCAAGAGACCCAGTACTTC
CDR3: CASGLVQETQYF

D: TRBD2
J: TRBJ2-1
size: many
V: TRBV10-3
DNA: TGTGCCATCAGTGGGGGACTAGCCTACAATGAGCAGTTCTTC
CDR3: CAISGGLAYNEQFF

D: -
J: TRBJ2-7
size: many
V: TRBV5-1
DNA: TGCGCCAGCAGCTTCGGGGGGCTCTACGAGCAGTACTTC
CDR3: CASSFGGLYEQYF

D: -
J: TRBJ1-5
size: many
V: TRBV3-1
DNA: TGTGCCAGCAGCCACGGGGCAGCTCAGCCCCAGCATTTT
CDR3: CASSHGAAQPQHF

D: -
J: TRBJ2-3
size: -
V: TRBV11-2
DNA: TGTGCCAGCAGCTCAAGACAGGCCACAGATACGCAGTATTTT
CDR3: CASSSRQATDTQYF

D: -
J: TRBJ1-1
size: many
V: TRBV20-1
DNA: TGCAGTGCTAGAGATATAGGGAACACTGAAGCTTTCTTT
CDR3: CSARDIGNTEAFF

D: TRBD1
J: TRBJ2-5
size: many
V: TRBV20-1
DNA: TGCAGTGCTCCACCGGGACAGGACGAGACCCAGTACTTC
CDR3: CSAPPGQDETQYF

D: -
J: TRBJ1-5
size: many
V: TRBV7-2
DNA: TGTGCCAGCAGCTTAGAGTCGGCAGGGCGAAATCAGCCCCAGCATTTT
CDR3: CASSLESAGRNQPQHF

D: -
J: TRBJ2-7
size: many
V: TRBV28
DNA: TGTGCCAGCACTCCTCACGGGGGCGCCCGGTACGAGCAGTACTTC
CDR3: CASTPHGGARYEQYF

D: TRBD2
J: TRBJ2-5
size: many
V: TRBV2
DNA: TGTGCCAGCAGGAGCGGGGGAGGAGAGACCCAGTACTTC
CDR3: CASRSGGGETQYF

D: -
J: TRBJ2-5
size: many
V: TRBV12-3/TRBV12-4
DNA: TGTGCCAGCAGCTTAATGGGGGAGACCCAGTACTTC
CDR3: CASSLMGETQYF

D: TRBD2
J: TRBJ2-3
size: many
V: TRBV12-3/TRBV12-4
DNA: TGTGCCAGCAGTTTTTACACTAGCGGGGTCGCGGGTGATACGCAGTATTTT
CDR3: CASSFYTSGVAGDTQYF

D: -
J: TRBJ2-3
size: many
V: TRBV12-3/TRBV12-4
DNA: TGTGCCAGCAGTTCCTCCTACAGGGTTACAGATACGCAGTATTTT
CDR3: CASSSSYRVTDTQYF

D: -
J: TRBJ2-1
size: many
V: TRBV5-1
DNA: TGCGCCAGCAGCTCAGACTACAATGAGCAGTTCTTC
CDR3: CASSSDYNEQFF

D: -
J: TRBJ2-3
size: many
V: TRBV12-3/TRBV12-4
DNA: TGTGCCAGCAGCCGGCTCGGACATATGACAGATACGCAGTATTTT
CDR3: CASSRLGHMTDTQYF

D: -
J: TRBJ2-7
size: many
V: TRBV20-1
DNA: TGCAGTGCTAGCGCGGTCCCGGGCGAGCAGTACTTC
CDR3: CSASAVPGEQYF

D: -
J: TRBJ2-7
size: many
V: TRBV12-3/TRBV12-4
DNA: TGTGCCAGCAGGGAGGCGGCACGGAGCTCCTACGAGCAGTACTTC
CDR3: CASREAARSSYEQYF

D: TRBD1
J: TRBJ2-3
size: many
V: TRBV24-1
DNA: TGTGCCACCAGTGAACCTGACAGGGCTACAGATACGCAGTATTTT
CDR3: CATSEPDRATDTQYF

D: TRBD1
J: TRBJ1-1
size: many
V: TRBV20-1
DNA: TGCAGTGCCATGGACAGGGGCGGACTTCGTGAAGCTTTCTTT
CDR3: CSAMDRGGLREAFF

D: -
J: TRBJ1-5
size: many
V: TRBV5-5
DNA: TGTGCCAGCAGCTTGACAGGTAGCAATCAGCCCCAGCATTTT
CDR3: CASSLTGSNQPQHF

D: -
J: TRBJ2-2
size: many
V: TRBV12-3/TRBV12-4
DNA: TGTGCCAGCAGTTTAGCGGGAAGGGGCACCGGGGAGCTGTTTTTT
CDR3: CASSLAGRGTGELFF

D: -
J: TRBJ1-1
size: many
V: TRBV5-1
DNA: TGCGCCAGCAGCCAAAGGGAAGGGGGAAACACTGAAGCTTTCTTT
CDR3: CASSQREGGNTEAFF

D: TRBD1
J: TRBJ2-7
size: many
V: TRBV6-5
DNA: TGTGCCAGCAGTTACCAGGGGGACAGGGGCTACGAGCAGTACTTC
CDR3: CASSYQGDRGYEQYF

D: -
J: TRBJ1-2
size: many
V: TRBV25-1
DNA: TGTGCCAGCAGTGATTCTAGGAGCGCACTTTTTAACTATGGCTACACCTTC
CDR3: CASSDSRSALFNYGYTF

D: -
J: TRBJ1-2
size: many
V: TRBV4-1
DNA: TGCGCCAGCAGCCAAGATTCAGCCTTTACGTTAGGCTACACCTTC
CDR3: CASSQDSAFTLGYTF

D: -
J: TRBJ1-4
size: many
V: TRBV28
DNA: TGTGCCAGCAGCTCCGGGACCGCGGAGGAAAAACTGTTTTTT
CDR3: CASSSGTAEEKLFF

D: -
J: TRBJ2-1
size: -
V: TRBV3-1
DNA: TGTGCCAGCAGTCAGAGCCTGACGGGCAATGAGCAGTTCTTC
CDR3: CASSQSLTGNEQFF